The 21 T cell receptor beta chains below were found in one sample sequenced in a study of post-analysis software for immune sequencing data. Broader study findings: A few TRBV segments occurring more often in patients than controls included TRBV5-6, TRBV5-1 and TRBV20-1.

Their specific antigens are unknown. Researchers reported that TCR beta cDNA libraries carried unique molecular identifiers. TCRdb fed the PCR reads into MiXCR, producing one record per CDR3 protein. This sample has a few hundred thousand distinct CDR3 sequences, with around 31% found just once. Source material: blood. Receptors originate from a girl younger than 18 with multiple sclerosis.

The genes are TRBV12-5 and TRBJ2-5; D ambiguous. This CDR3 has 13 residues. V lost 2 bases to trimming and J lost 2 bases, with 6 bases between them. The germline gives CDR1 LGHNT, CDR2 FRNRAP. CDR3 protein: CASGLWEQETQYF. The CDR3 DNA reads TGTGCTAGTGGTTTGTGGGAACAAGAGACCCAGTACTTC. Looking up the rest from reference TRBV12-5 and TRBJ2-5 gives the full variable domain: DARVTQTPRHKVTEMGQEVTMRCQPILGHNTVFWYRQTMMQGLELLAYFRNRAPLDDSGMPKDRFSAEMPDATLATLKIQPSEPRDSAVYFCASGLWEQETQYFGPGTRLLVL.

A single count supports this clonotype. The V and J genes are TRBV5-6 and TRBJ1-4; maybe TRBD1 (5 bases). V was cut by 1 base and J by 8 bases, with 15 bases left in between. This CDR3 has 15 amino acids. CDR1 and CDR2 (germline): SGHDT, YYEEEE. The CDR3 region has the DNA TGTGCCAGCAGCTTGTCGTCCTACCGGGACGAAAAACTGTTTTTT. As protein: CASSLSSYRDEKLFF.

This chain connects TRBV5-1 to TRBJ1-2; D may be TRBD1 (5 bases). This CDR3 is 12 amino acids long. CDR1 is SGHRS and CDR2 is YFSETQ in the germline V gene. Deletions cut 5 bases from V and 1 base from J, with 6 bases between. In DNA form, the CDR3 reads TGCGCCAGCAGGGGGGATAACTATGGCTACACCTTC. It encodes CASRGDNYGYTF.

V gene TRBV15 combines with J gene TRBJ2-4, with D possibly being TRBD1 or TRBD2 (5 bases each). Germline V gene data show CDR1 as LNHNV and CDR2 as YYDKDF (reference sequence). This CDR3 has 13 residues. Trimming cost V 2 bases and J 13 bases, with 15 bases left between them. CDR3 sequence (DNA): TGTGCCACCAGCAGATCAGGGACCTACGGGCAGTACTTC. It yields the protein CATSRSGTYGQYF.

This clonotype was seen repeatedly, ten times or more. The chain combines TRBV7-9 with TRBJ2-5, with no clear D. V was pared by 0 bases and J by 1 base, with 6 bases between. The CDR3 length is 14 residues. In germline, CDR1 is SEHNR, CDR2 FQNEAQ (reference sequence). Here the CDR3 DNA reads TGTGCCAGCAGCTTAGCGGCCTCCCAAGAGACCCAGTACTTC. This sequence encodes CASSLAASQETQYF.

The V gene is TRBV28, the J gene TRBJ2-3, with TRBD2 identical over 9 bases. Trimming removed 2 bases from V and 3 bases from J; junction bases left unmatched: 6. Germline CDR1 MDHEN, CDR2 SYDVKM. This CDR3 is 16 amino acids long. The CDR3: CASSLMLAGRTDTQYF. Written as DNA, the CDR3 is TGTGCCAGCAGTTTAATGCTAGCGGGGAGGACAGATACGCAGTATTTT.

In nucleotides, the CDR3 is TGCAGTGCTAGAGATACTTTGGGACGAAACGGGGAGACCCAGTACTTC. It codes for CSARDTLGRNGETQYF. The chain employs TRBV20-1 and TRBJ2-5; TRBD1 or TRBD2 may be the D gene (5 bases each). Germline values: CDR1 DFQATT, CDR2 SNEGSKA (reference sequence). Trimming left V 0 bases short and J 5 bases short, with 19 bases between. The CDR3 is 16 residues long.

The chain links TRBV6-1 to TRBJ2-5; 9 nucleotides match TRBD1. This CDR3 has 16 amino acids. V lost 2 bases to trimming and J lost 2 bases; unmatched junction nucleotides: 6. The V gene's germline CDR1 is MNHNS and CDR2 SASEGT. In DNA form, the CDR3 reads TGTGCCAGCAGTGAATTAACAGGGGGCTGGCAAGAGACCCAGTACTTC. The encoded protein is CASSELTGGWQETQYF.

The chain has TRBV5-6 and TRBJ1-6, with D tentatively TRBD1 (5 bases). Trimming pared 3 bases from V and 7 bases from J, leaving 14 bases between. The CDR3 is made up of 15 amino acids. The V gene's germline CDR1 is SGHDT and CDR2 YYEEEE. The CDR3 DNA reads TGTGCCAGCAGCTCTATGGGGGGTTGGAATTCACCCCTCCACTTT. Translation: CASSSMGGWNSPLHF.

This clonotype has only a few counts. The CDR3 here is CASSANSGTDYGYTF. For the CDR3, the DNA is TGCGCCAGCAGCGCAAACTCCGGGACAGACTATGGCTACACCTTC. The V call is TRBV5-1, the J call TRBJ1-2; 7 positions agree with TRBD1. CDR3 length: 15 residues. Germline V gene sequence: CDR1 SGHRS, CDR2 YFSETQ. The V gene end was trimmed by 4 bases and the J gene end by 3 bases; junction bases not matched to a gene: 9.

The rearrangement uses TRBV7-3 and TRBJ2-3; a possible D gene is TRBD1 (5 bases). This CDR3 has 14 residues. With 4 bases removed from V and 7 bases from J, the gap between germline ends came to 15 bases. CDR1 and CDR2 (germline): SGHTA, FQGTGA. For the CDR3, the DNA is TGTGCCAGCAGCTCAGACAGCCAATTTAATACGCAGTATTTT. Its translation is CASSSDSQFNTQYF.

The chain couples TRBV9 to TRBJ2-1; TRBD2 agrees at 8 bases. This CDR3 is built from 16 residues. The germline CDR1 and CDR2 sequences are SGDLS and YYNGEE. The V segment lost 1 base and the J segment 9 bases; nucleotides outside the gene matches: 12. The CDR3 loop is CASSVMSGGGPVEQFF. The CDR3 bases are TGTGCCAGCAGCGTAATGAGTGGCGGGGGGCCGGTTGAGCAGTTCTTC. The full variable domain, its missing parts supplied by reference TRBV9 and TRBJ2-1, is DSGVTQTPKHLITATGQRVTLRCSPRSGDLSVYWYQQSLDQGLQFLIQYYNGEERAKGNILERFSAQQFPDLHSELNLSSLELGDSALYFCASSVMSGGGPVEQFFGPGTRLTVL.

This clonotype was counted a few times. Sequence at one end of the junction differs from germline and may be a read error. The DNA for the CDR3 is TGTGCCGGCAGGCCACAGGGACATGACAAAAACATTCAGTACTTC. It specifies CAGRPQGHDKNIQYF. This chain uses TRBV25-1 with TRBJ2-4; the D gene is possibly TRBD1 (6 bases). In germline, CDR1 is MGHDK, CDR2 SYGVNS. The CDR3 length is 15 residues.

V usage is TRBV4-1 and J usage is TRBJ1-5, with D perhaps matching TRBD1 (6 bases). The CDR3 consists of 16 residues. V shed 3 bases and J shed 3 bases, with 15 bases lying between them. The germline gives CDR1 MGHRA, CDR2 YSYEKL. This chain's CDR3 is CASSHDPGQPNQPQHF. The DNA of the CDR3 is TGCGCCAGCAGCCATGACCCCGGACAGCCCAATCAGCCCCAGCATTTT.

V gene TRBV5-1 combines with J gene TRBJ2-5; no clear D. Germline V lookup: CDR1 SGHRS, CDR2 YFSETQ. This CDR3 comprises 11 residues. The V end was cut by 3 bases, the J end by 7 bases, with 7 bases between. This CDR3 reads CASSSEVTQYF. CDR3 DNA sequence: TGCGCCAGCAGCTCGGAAGTGACCCAGTACTTC.

This clonotype was counted only a few times. The chain joins TRBV3-1 to TRBJ2-5, with 8 bases aligning to TRBD2. Germline V gene data show CDR1 as LGHDT and CDR2 as YNNKEL (reference sequence). V shed 0 bases and J 5 bases; nucleotides not matched to a gene: 11. This CDR3 spans 17 amino acids. The CDR3 is CASSQESSGVIQETQYF. The CDR3 nucleotides read TGTGCCAGCAGCCAAGAGAGTAGCGGGGTAATCCAGGAGACCCAGTACTTC.

This chain joins TRBV7-3 and TRBJ2-3; 10 bases fit TRBD2. Germline V lookup: CDR1 SGHTA, CDR2 FQGTGA. The trim removed 4 bases at V and 3 bases at J, leaving 7 bases unmatched. The CDR3 extends over 16 amino acids. CDR3 residues: CASSSRTSGVTDTQYF. In DNA form, the CDR3 reads TGTGCCAGCAGCTCTAGAACTAGCGGGGTAACAGATACGCAGTATTTT.

The rearrangement joins TRBV20-1 to TRBJ1-2, with 8 bases aligning to TRBD1. Germline V gene data show CDR1 as DFQATT and CDR2 as SNEGSKA (reference sequence). The CDR3 has 12 residues. The CDR3, as DNA: TGCAGGGCGGGACAGGCCTCCTATGGCTACACCTTC. Its translation: CRAGQASYGYTF.

A remark on this clonotype: Lacking the conserved final phenylalanine or tryptophan, this CDR3 likely reflects a read error. This chain joins TRBV29-1 and TRBJ2-3; 9 positions agree with TRBD2. This CDR3 is built from 14 residues. Germline V gene data show CDR1 as SQVTM and CDR2 as ANQGSEA. V shed 4 bases, J shed 2 bases, and the junction held 4 bases outside the gene matches. The chain's CDR3 is CSVAASGNTDTQYL. The CDR3 DNA reads as TGCAGCGTTGCGGCTAGCGGGAACACAGATACGCAGTATTTG.

The genes are TRBV7-2 and TRBJ2-2; D remains ambiguous. CDR3 length: 15 amino acids. Per the germline V gene, CDR1 is SGHTA and CDR2 is FQGNSA. V was cut by 1 base and J by 2 bases, with 8 bases left in between. The CDR3 region is CASSLVRLNTGELFF. CDR3 sequence (DNA): TGTGCCAGCAGCTTAGTACGCCTAAACACCGGGGAGCTGTTTTTT. Using reference TRBV7-2 and TRBJ2-2 for the parts outside the CDR3, the full variable domain is GAGVSQSPSNKVTEKGKDVELRCDPISGHTALYWYRQSLGQGLEFLIYFQGNSAPDKSGLPSDRFSAERTGGSVSTLTIQRTQQEDSAVYLCASSLVRLNTGELFFGEGSRLTVL.

The rearrangement uses TRBV12-3 or TRBV12-4 and TRBJ2-3, with no clear D. The V gene lost 8 bases and the J gene lost 4 bases, with 13 bases spanning the gap. CDR3 length: 13 residues. The CDR3 sequence is CASGWASPDTQYF. CDR3 bases: TGTGCCAGCGGATGGGCGAGTCCAGATACGCAGTATTTT.